This T cell receptor (beta chain) was found in a study of cytomegalovirus exposure and HLA in healthy donors. Researchers ran the PCR with 60 Vbeta and 13 Jbeta primers. TCRdb's copy holds only in-frame clones and misses some; the assay was immunoSEQ multiplex PCR. The repertoire holds some 120,000 clones, with around 8.5% as singletons. A remark on this clone: The antigen remains unidentified.

There are 15 residues in the CDR3. The V gene's germline CDR1 is WNHNN and CDR2 SYGVQD (reference sequence). The V end was cut by 5 bases, the J end by 0 bases, with 8 bases between. General observations from the study: In a later analysis, specific HLA alleles were associated with approximately 17,000 TCR beta sequences at a 0.05 false discovery rate. Analyzed later, most CMV-associated TCR beta chains appeared HLA-restricted. Segments of the TCR beta V type were, in most cases, productive about 87% or about 30% of the time in an earlier analysis.

There were likely unrecorded immune exposures, though donors were nominally healthy when sampled. This sequence originates from a middle-aged man in good health and CMV-seronegative. The chain uses TRBV10-1 and TRBJ2-6; D is uncertain. The sample taken for sequencing was PBMCs. The CDR3 protein is CASSPSSSGANVLTF. The CDR3 bases are TGCGCCAGCAGTCCTAGTAGCTCTGGGGCCAACGTCCTGACTTTC.